The 19 T cell receptor beta chains reported below all come from one sample, sequenced in a study of cytomegalovirus exposure and HLA in healthy donors (dated by TCRdb to 2016 to 2017). Receptors were amplified or captured by the immunoSEQ multiplex PCR assay. For the multiplex PCR, a mixture combining 60 forward primers for TCR Vbeta segments and 13 reverse primers for TCR Jbeta segments was used. Entries here come from immuneACCESS through TCRdb and include only in-frame sequences with V and J called. Some clones fail to appear in such tables; in the studies checked, an unresolved V gene covers under half of the shortfall, and the cause of the remainder is unknown. The sample table records 120,000 to 150,000 clones; over 60% of these occur just once. Of the sample, roughly 2.1% is held by the ten largest clones. The material sequenced was PBMCs. The origin of the receptors is a man aged 40-50 years in good health and CMV-seronegative.

V gene TRBV30 combines with J gene TRBJ1-5; the match to TRBD1 covers 8 bases. The CDR3 consists of 13 residues. V lost 1 base and J lost 5; bases outside the gene matches: 1. Germline V CDR1 and CDR2: GTSNPN, SVGIG (reference sequence). The CDR3 region has the DNA TGTGCCTGGAGTGACAGGGGGGATCAGCCCCAGCATTTT. Protein: CAWSDRGDQPQHF.

The CDR3 nucleotides are TGCAGCGTGGGAGCTGGGGCCAACGTCCTGACTTTC. Translation: CSVGAGANVLTF. The chain has TRBV29-1 and TRBJ2-6, with TRBD2 as a possible D gene (5 bases). Germline CDR1 SQVTM, CDR2 ANQGSEA. V gave up 6 bases and J gave up 2 bases, with 5 bases separating them. The length of the CDR3 is 12 residues.

The chain uses TRBV4-1 and TRBJ2-3; D is uncertain. V was clipped by 5 bases and J by 0 bases, with 12 bases between them. Germline V lookup: CDR1 MGHRA, CDR2 YSYEKL. The CDR3 sequence is 15 residues long. CDR3 nucleotide sequence: TGCGCCAGCAGCGCACCGACTGGAAGCACAGATACGCAGTATTTT. Its protein is CASSAPTGSTDTQYF.

The gene calls are TRBV10-3 and TRBJ2-7, with 7 bases identical to TRBD1. V lost 3 bases, J lost 0 bases, and 5 bases stayed unmatched. Germline V gene data show CDR1 as ENHRY and CDR2 as SYGVKD. The CDR3 is 15 residues long. CDR3 sequence: CAISEQTGTSYEQYF. As DNA, the CDR3 is TGTGCCATCAGTGAACAGACAGGGACCTCCTACGAGCAGTACTTC.

V and J are TRBV25-1 and TRBJ1-5; the match to TRBD1 covers 9 bases. CDR1 is MGHDK and CDR2 is SYGVNS in the germline V gene. This CDR3 comprises 14 residues. The trim removed 3 bases at V and 5 bases at J, leaving 2 bases unmatched. The CDR3 here is CASSDTGGYQPQHF. CDR3 nucleotides: TGTGCCAGCAGTGACACAGGGGGCTATCAGCCCCAGCATTTT.

This rearrangement joins TRBV18 to TRBJ2-1, with 9 bases lining up with TRBD1. The length of the CDR3 is 13 residues. Per germline, CDR1 KGHSH and CDR2 LQKENI. With 5 bases clipped from V and 7 bases from J, the junction kept 3 bases outside the gene matches. CDR3 DNA sequence: TGTGCCAGCTCAGGACAGGGGAATAATGAGCAGTTCTTC. Translating it yields CASSGQGNNEQFF.

The CDR3 reads CASKPGGMETQYF. The CDR3 DNA reads as TGCGCCAGTAAGCCAGGGGGCATGGAGACCCAGTACTTC. The chain couples TRBV10-2 to TRBJ2-5, with TRBD1 matching 8 bases. V lost 9 bases, J lost 5 bases, and 8 bases stayed unmatched. The CDR3 totals 13 residues. Germline V CDR1 and CDR2: WSHSY, SAAADI.

This clone was counted between two and nine times. The chain carries TRBV18 and TRBJ1-1; unclear D gene. Looked up from germline, CDR1 is KGHSH and CDR2 is LQKENI. Trimming pared 2 bases from V and 0 bases from J, leaving 10 bases between. There are 15 residues in the CDR3. CDR3 coding DNA: TGTGCCAGCTCACCAGTTGAGGCAATGAACACTGAAGCTTTCTTT. Its protein product is CASSPVEAMNTEAFF.

The V call is TRBV7-6, the J call TRBJ1-5; the D gene is possibly TRBD1 (6 bases). CDR1 is SGHVS, CDR2 FNYEAQ, per germline. V lost 5 bases, J lost 1 base, and 9 bases lay in between. This CDR3 contains 14 residues. In DNA form, the CDR3 reads TGTGCCAGCAGCGTCGGGACAAGCAATCAGCCCCAGCATTTT. The encoded protein is CASSVGTSNQPQHF.

In its sample, this clone was seen a few times. This chain links TRBV25-1 with TRBJ2-5, with 8 nucleotides matching TRBD1. The trim removed 3 bases at V and 2 bases at J, leaving 5 bases unmatched. The CDR3 runs to 15 residues. The germline V gene has CDR1 MGHDK and CDR2 SYGVNS. This chain's CDR3 is CASSDPGQGQETQYF. CDR3 coding DNA: TGTGCCAGCAGTGACCCAGGACAGGGACAAGAGACCCAGTACTTC.

This clone was observed a single time. The chain links TRBV10-3 to TRBJ2-3, with D hard to call. The germline V gene encodes CDR1 ENHRY and CDR2 SYGVKD. The CDR3 runs 14 residues. V gave up 6 bases and J gave up 1 base, with 11 bases separating them. CDR3 DNA sequence: TGTGCCATCAGCGCGACGAGCGGCACAGATACGCAGTATTTT. This encodes CAISATSGTDTQYF.

This chain connects TRBV4-3 to TRBJ2-5, with 14 bases that match TRBD2. This CDR3 spans 15 amino acids. Germline values: CDR1 LGHNA, CDR2 YSLEER. Germline trimming cut 4 bases from V and 5 bases from J; bases unmatched to any gene: 3. Here the CDR3 reads CASSRRLAGGETQYF. The CDR3 DNA follows: TGCGCCAGCAGCCGCAGACTAGCGGGAGGGGAGACCCAGTACTTC.

The chain has TRBV10-2 and TRBJ2-3, with 9 bases lining up with TRBD1. This CDR3 spans 15 amino acids. V lost 5 bases and J lost 2; bases outside the gene matches: 5. Germline CDR1 is WSHSY and CDR2 is SAAADI. The CDR3 bases are TGCGCCAGCAGTACGGGACAGGGTATCACAGATACGCAGTATTTT. Protein product: CASSTGQGITDTQYF.

V is TRBV5-4 and J is TRBJ1-6; 9 bases agree with TRBD1. The CDR3 has 15 residues. Germline loops: CDR1 SGHNT, CDR2 YYREEE (reference sequence). The ends lost 4 bases at V and 8 bases at J; junction bases unmatched: 7. CDR3 sequence (DNA): TGTGCCAGCAGCCTGGAAAGGACAGGGGATTCACCCCTCCACTTT. It translates to CASSLERTGDSPLHF.

The V gene is TRBV6-1, the J gene TRBJ2-7; possible D gene TRBD1, 6 bases. The V and J ends lost 7 bases and 7 bases respectively, with 17 bases between them. The germline V gene encodes CDR1 MNHNS and CDR2 SASEGT. The CDR3 spans 13 residues. CDR3 sequence: CASKPGHPFEQYF. CDR3 bases: TGTGCCAGCAAACCGGGACACCCTTTTGAGCAGTACTTC.

The chain carries TRBV5-6 and TRBJ1-1, with D possibly matching TRBD1 (6 bases). V lost 6 bases and J 10 bases, leaving 16 bases between the germline ends. From germline, CDR1 is SGHDT and CDR2 YYEEEE. The CDR3 covers 12 residues. CDR3 in amino acids: CASNPQGRRAFF. CDR3 nucleotides: TGTGCCAGCAACCCGCAGGGGCGGCGAGCTTTCTTT.

The chain links TRBV30 to TRBJ1-4, with unresolved D. With 2 bases removed from V and 6 bases from J, the gap between germline ends came to 4 bases. CDR3 size: 11 residues. Germline V gene lookup returns CDR1 GTSNPN and CDR2 SVGIG (reference sequence). The DNA of the CDR3 is TGTGCCTGGAGTCCGTATGAAAAACTGTTTTTT. Amino acid sequence: CAWSPYEKLFF.

The V call is TRBV6-6, the J call TRBJ2-7; 9 bases are a match to TRBD2. The V gene end was trimmed by 4 bases and the J gene end by 0 bases; junction bases not matched to a gene: 4. The CDR3 sequence is 15 residues long. Germline V gives CDR1 MNHNY, CDR2 SVGAGI (reference sequence). The CDR3 here is CASSSLAGPSYEQYF. CDR3 DNA: TGTGCCAGCAGTTCCCTAGCGGGGCCCTCCTACGAGCAGTACTTC.

The CDR3 DNA sequence: TGTGCCAGCAGCTTGGAAGGAGGGTGGAACGAGCAGTACTTC. It is translated as CASSLEGGWNEQYF. This rearrangement joins TRBV5-4 to TRBJ2-7; a weak D match, TRBD2 (6 bases). Germline lookup yields CDR1 SGHNT and CDR2 YYREEE (reference sequence). This CDR3 is built from 14 residues. V lost 0 bases, J lost 5 bases, and 12 bases lay in between.